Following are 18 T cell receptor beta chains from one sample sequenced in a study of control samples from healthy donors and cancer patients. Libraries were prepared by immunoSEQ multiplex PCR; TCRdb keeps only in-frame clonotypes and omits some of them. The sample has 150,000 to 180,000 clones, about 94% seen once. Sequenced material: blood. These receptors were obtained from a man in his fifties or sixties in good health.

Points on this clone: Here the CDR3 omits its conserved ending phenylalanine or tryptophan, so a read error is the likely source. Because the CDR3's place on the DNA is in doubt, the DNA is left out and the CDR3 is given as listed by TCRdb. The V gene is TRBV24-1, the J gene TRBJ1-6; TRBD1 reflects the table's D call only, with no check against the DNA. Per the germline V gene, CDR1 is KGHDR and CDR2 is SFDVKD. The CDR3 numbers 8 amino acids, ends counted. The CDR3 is CATSRGGI.

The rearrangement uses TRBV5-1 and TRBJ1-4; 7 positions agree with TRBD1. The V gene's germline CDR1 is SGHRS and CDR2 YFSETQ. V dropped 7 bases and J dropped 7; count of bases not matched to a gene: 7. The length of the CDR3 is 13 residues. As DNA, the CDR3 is TGCGCCAGCCGTGGCCAGGGGGTTGAAAAACTGTTTTTT. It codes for CASRGQGVEKLFF.

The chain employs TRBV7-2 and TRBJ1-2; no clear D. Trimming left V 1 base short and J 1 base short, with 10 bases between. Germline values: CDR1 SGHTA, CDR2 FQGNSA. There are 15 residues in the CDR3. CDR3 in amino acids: CASSLDARNNYGYTF. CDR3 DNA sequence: TGTGCCAGCAGCTTAGATGCAAGGAATAACTATGGCTACACCTTC.

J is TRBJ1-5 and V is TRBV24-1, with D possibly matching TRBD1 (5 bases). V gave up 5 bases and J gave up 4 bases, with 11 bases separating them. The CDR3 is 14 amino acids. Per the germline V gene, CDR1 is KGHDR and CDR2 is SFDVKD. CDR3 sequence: CATSGAGLNQPQHF. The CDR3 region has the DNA TGTGCCACCAGTGGGGCAGGGCTTAATCAGCCCCAGCATTTT.

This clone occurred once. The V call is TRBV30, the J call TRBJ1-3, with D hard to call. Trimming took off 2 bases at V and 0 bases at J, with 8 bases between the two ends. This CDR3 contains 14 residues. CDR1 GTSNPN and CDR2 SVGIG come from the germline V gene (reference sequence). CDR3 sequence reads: CAWSPSTSGNTIYF. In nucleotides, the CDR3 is TGTGCCTGGAGTCCGAGTACCTCTGGAAACACCATATATTTT.

The CDR3 protein is CASSSGTASGNTIYF. The CDR3 region has the DNA TGTGCCAGCAGTTCCGGGACAGCCTCTGGAAACACCATATATTTT. The gene calls are TRBV27 and TRBJ1-3; TRBD1 agrees at 7 bases. The CDR3 has 15 residues. The germline CDR1 and CDR2 sequences are MNHEY and SMNVEV (reference sequence). V lost 4 bases and J lost 0; bases outside the gene matches: 3.

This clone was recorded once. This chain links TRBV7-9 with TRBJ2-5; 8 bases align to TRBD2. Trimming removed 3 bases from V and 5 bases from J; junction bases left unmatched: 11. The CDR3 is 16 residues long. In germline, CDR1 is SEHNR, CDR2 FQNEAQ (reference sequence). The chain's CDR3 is CASSFGLAAVPETQYF. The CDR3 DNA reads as TGTGCCAGCAGCTTTGGACTAGCCGCCGTTCCTGAGACCCAGTACTTC.

The CDR3 DNA follows: TGCGCCAGCTCCCGACAGGGTCCGAGTTCACCCCTCCACTTT. Its protein product is CASSRQGPSSPLHF. This chain links TRBV10-2 with TRBJ1-6; 7 positions match TRBD1. V shed 8 bases and J 9 bases; nucleotides not matched to a gene: 10. The CDR3 sequence is 14 residues long. Germline CDR1 is WSHSY and CDR2 is SAAADI.

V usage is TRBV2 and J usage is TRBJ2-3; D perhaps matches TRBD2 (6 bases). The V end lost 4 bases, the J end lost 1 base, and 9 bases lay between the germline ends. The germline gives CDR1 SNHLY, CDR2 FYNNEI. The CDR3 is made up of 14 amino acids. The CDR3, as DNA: TGTGCCAGCAGTGTTGGGACTGGCACAGATACGCAGTATTTT. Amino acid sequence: CASSVGTGTDTQYF.

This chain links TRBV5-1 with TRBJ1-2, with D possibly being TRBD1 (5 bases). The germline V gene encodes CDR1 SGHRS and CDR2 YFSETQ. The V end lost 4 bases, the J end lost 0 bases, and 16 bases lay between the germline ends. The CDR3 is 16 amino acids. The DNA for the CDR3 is TGCGCCAGCAGCGATAGGGGACGACCTGCTAACTATGGCTACACCTTC. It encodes CASSDRGRPANYGYTF.

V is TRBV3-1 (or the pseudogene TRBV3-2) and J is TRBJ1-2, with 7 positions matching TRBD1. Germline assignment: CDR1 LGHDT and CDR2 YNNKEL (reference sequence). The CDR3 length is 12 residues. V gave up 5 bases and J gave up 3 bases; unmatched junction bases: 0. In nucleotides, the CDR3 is TGTGCCAGCAGCGGGACAGACTATGGCTACACCTTC. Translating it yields CASSGTDYGYTF.

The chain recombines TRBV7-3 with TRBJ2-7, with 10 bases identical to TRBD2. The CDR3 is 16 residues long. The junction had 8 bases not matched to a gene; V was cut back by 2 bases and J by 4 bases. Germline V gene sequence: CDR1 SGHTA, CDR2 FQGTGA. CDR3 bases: TGTGCCAGCAGCTTATCAGGTGCTAGCGGGAGTTACGAGCAGTACTTC. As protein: CASSLSGASGSYEQYF.

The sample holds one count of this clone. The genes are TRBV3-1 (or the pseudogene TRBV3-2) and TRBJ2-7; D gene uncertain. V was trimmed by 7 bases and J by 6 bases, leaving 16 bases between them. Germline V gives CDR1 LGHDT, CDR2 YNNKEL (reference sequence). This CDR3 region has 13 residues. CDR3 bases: TGTGCCAGCACCCTATCCTCCGGTGGCGAGCAGTACTTC. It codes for CASTLSSGGEQYF.

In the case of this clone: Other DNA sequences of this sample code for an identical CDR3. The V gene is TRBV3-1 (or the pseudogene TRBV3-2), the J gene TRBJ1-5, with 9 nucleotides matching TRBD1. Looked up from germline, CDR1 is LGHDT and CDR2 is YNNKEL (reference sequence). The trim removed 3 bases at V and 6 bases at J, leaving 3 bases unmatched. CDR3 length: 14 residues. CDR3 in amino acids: CASSQGQGGQPQHF. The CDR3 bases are TGTGCCAGCAGCCAGGGACAGGGTGGTCAGCCCCAGCATTTT.

The CDR3, as DNA: TGCGCCAGCAGCCAAACTTCACAGGGGTCTCACTATGGCTACACCTTC. Translating gives CASSQTSQGSHYGYTF. The V call is TRBV4-1, the J call TRBJ1-2; 7 bases map to TRBD1. The CDR3 contains 16 residues. Germline V gives CDR1 MGHRA, CDR2 YSYEKL. V was pared by 2 bases and J by 3 bases, with 9 bases of the junction left unmatched.

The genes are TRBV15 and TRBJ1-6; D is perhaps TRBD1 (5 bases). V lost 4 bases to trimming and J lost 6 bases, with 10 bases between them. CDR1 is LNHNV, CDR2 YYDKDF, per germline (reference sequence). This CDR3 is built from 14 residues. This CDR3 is CATSTGTANSPLHF. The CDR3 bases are TGTGCCACCAGCACCGGGACGGCTAATTCACCCCTCCACTTT.

The CDR3 coding sequence is TGTGCCAGCAGCTTGCGGGACCCCACAGATACGCAGTATTTT. Translating gives CASSLRDPTDTQYF. The rearrangement uses TRBV11-2 and TRBJ2-3; a possible D gene is TRBD2 (6 bases). The germline V gene has CDR1 SGHAT and CDR2 FQNNGV. V was pared by 3 bases and J by 2 bases, with 9 bases between. The CDR3 contains 14 residues.

The CDR3 is CASTTGGGVNQPQHF. The DNA of the CDR3 is TGTGCCAGTACCACGGGGGGGGGAGTCAATCAGCCCCAGCATTTT. V usage is TRBV19 and J usage is TRBJ1-5; D possibly corresponds to TRBD1 (5 bases). The CDR3 spans 15 residues. Germline V gives CDR1 LNHDA, CDR2 SQIVND (reference sequence). V shed 7 bases and J shed 3 bases, with 16 bases lying between them.